This passage covers 14 T cell receptor beta chains from one sample sequenced in a study of blood T cells in healthy people across ages. A second about 6 to 11 cycle PCR used barcoded and J-beta primers. TCRdb ran MiXCR on the 5' RACE reads and lists one entry per CDR3 protein. The sample shows about 590,000 distinct CDR3 sequences, approximately 30% of them seen only once. The specimen sequenced was blood. The receptors derive from a woman older than 75 in good health.

There are many counts of this clonotype. The rearrangement joins TRBV5-1 to TRBJ2-1; 9 nucleotides align to TRBD1. After removal of 0 bases from V and 8 bases from J, the junction contained 3 bases not matched to a gene. Looked up from germline, CDR1 is SGHRS and CDR2 is YFSETQ. This CDR3 region has 14 residues. CDR3 residues: CASSLEGQGHEQFF. Written as DNA, the CDR3 is TGCGCCAGCAGCTTGGAGGGACAGGGCCATGAGCAGTTCTTC. Complete variable domain (other parts from reference TRBV5-1 and TRBJ2-1): KAGVTQTPRYLIKTRGQQVTLSCSPISGHRSVSWYQQTPGQGLQFLFEYFSETQRNKGNFPGRFSGRQFSNSRSEMNVSTLELGDSALYLCASSLEGQGHEQFFGPGTRLTVL.

A few counts support this clonotype. A much more abundant neighbour one base away suggests this may be a read error. This chain connects TRBV20-1 to TRBJ1-2; D is unresolved. CDR1 is DFQATT, CDR2 SNEGSKA, per germline (reference sequence). This CDR3 region has 12 residues. The CDR3 here is CRARPGGYGYTF. DNA for the CDR3: TGCAGGGCTAGACCCGGAGGATATGGCTACACCTTC.

This clonotype was seen ten or more times. This chain uses TRBV7-8 with TRBJ1-5; D is undetermined. Trimming shortened V by 5 bases and J by 0 bases, and 8 bases separated the two germline ends. The CDR3 contains 14 residues. Per the germline V gene, CDR1 is SGHVS and CDR2 is FQNEAQ. CDR3 nucleotides: TGTGCCAGCAGCCTGCCCCTTAGCAATCAGCCCCAGCATTTT. This codes for CASSLPLSNQPQHF.

The table lists this clonotype with a few counts. V usage is TRBV12-5 and J usage is TRBJ1-1, with a possible D match to TRBD1 (5 bases). V was shortened by 2 bases and J by 3 bases, with 7 bases between the two germline ends. The length of the CDR3 is 13 residues. Germline V CDR1 and CDR2: LGHNT, FRNRAP. CDR3 sequence (DNA): TGTGCTAGTGGTTTGCAGGGATACACTGAAGCTTTCTTT. Translating gives CASGLQGYTEAFF.

This clonotype was counted at least ten times. This rearrangement joins TRBV9 to TRBJ2-7; D not resolved. The CDR3 spans 15 residues. Germline V CDR1 and CDR2: SGDLS, YYNGEE. The V gene lost 0 bases and the J gene lost 7 bases, with 17 bases spanning the gap. The chain's CDR3 is CASSVEGDLSPEQYF. DNA of the CDR3: TGTGCCAGCAGCGTAGAAGGCGACTTAAGCCCAGAGCAGTACTTC.

The table lists this clonotype with a few counts. The V call is TRBV12-3 or TRBV12-4, the J call TRBJ2-2; D might be TRBD2 (5 bases). V shed 5 bases and J shed 1 base, with 14 bases lying between them. The length of the CDR3 is 16 residues. The CDR3, as DNA: TGTGCCAGCAGTCGGACTGGCGGCCTGAACACCGGGGAGCTGTTTTTT. It encodes CASSRTGGLNTGELFF.

This clonotype was observed many times. This CDR3 is CASSLGGASQSYEQYF. Here the CDR3 DNA reads TGCGCCAGCAGCTTGGGGGGGGCCAGCCAAAGTTACGAGCAGTACTTC. The chain has TRBV5-1 and TRBJ2-7; either TRBD1 or TRBD2 may fit D (6 bases each). V dropped 0 bases and J dropped 4 bases, with 17 bases sitting between them. Per germline, CDR1 SGHRS and CDR2 YFSETQ. This CDR3 region has 16 residues. The full variable domain, its missing parts supplied by reference TRBV5-1 and TRBJ2-7, is KAGVTQTPRYLIKTRGQQVTLSCSPISGHRSVSWYQQTPGQGLQFLFEYFSETQRNKGNFPGRFSGRQFSNSRSEMNVSTLELGDSALYLCASSLGGASQSYEQYFGPGTRLTVT.

A remark on this clonotype: A much larger clonotype is one base distant, so this may be a read error. The gene calls are TRBV9 and TRBJ2-5; TRBD1 matches at 8 bases. The trim removed 0 bases at V and 11 bases at J, leaving 15 bases unmatched. The CDR3 has 16 residues. Germline values: CDR1 SGDLS, CDR2 YYNGEE. CDR3 in amino acids: CASSVEGRGRRGEQYF. Written as DNA, the CDR3 is TGTGCCAGCAGCGTAGAGGGCAGGGGGCGACGTGGGGAGCAGTACTTC.

This clonotype was observed many times. The chain links TRBV10-3 to TRBJ2-6; D unresolved. CDR1 ENHRY and CDR2 SYGVKD come from the germline V gene. This CDR3 region has 15 residues. V lost 4 bases and J lost 4, with 11 bases in between. Here the CDR3 DNA reads TGTGCCATCAGTGTATCGGGCCCCGGGGCCAACGTCCTGACTTTC. Amino acid sequence: CAISVSGPGANVLTF.

With respect to this clonotype: Germline and junction disagree at one end, which may indicate a read error. This chain links TRBV7-2 with TRBJ1-6; TRBD1 matches at 8 bases. Germline CDR1 reads SGHTA; CDR2 reads FQGNSA. The CDR3 loop spans 15 amino acids. The chain's CDR3 is CASSFSGTGLFPPHF. The CDR3 DNA reads TGTGCCAGCAGCTTTTCCGGGACAGGCCTTTTCCCCCCCCACTTT.

The V gene is TRBV10-3, the J gene TRBJ2-7, with TRBD2 matching over 9 bases. CDR1 is ENHRY, CDR2 SYGVKD, per germline. Trimming cost V 6 bases and J 4 bases; bases outside gene matches: 7. The CDR3 loop spans 14 amino acids. CDR3 nucleotide sequence: TGTGCCATCAGGCCTAGCGGGAAGGGGTACGAGCAGTACTTC. This translates into CAIRPSGKGYEQYF.

For this clonotype: A much larger clone lies one base from this, so it may be a read error. The chain combines TRBV4-3 with TRBJ2-1; D unresolved. Germline V CDR1 and CDR2: LGHNA, YSLEER. This CDR3 spans 14 amino acids. Deletions cut 0 bases from V and 10 bases from J, with 13 bases between. CDR3 residues: CASSQDIFSYEQFF. CDR3 bases: TGCGCCAGCAGCCAAGATATCTTTTCCTACGAGCAGTTCTTC.

On this clonotype itself: This may arise from a read error, as a much more abundant clone is one base away. This sequence joins TRBV3-1 and TRBJ2-6; possibly TRBD2 for D (5 bases). Germline loops: CDR1 LGHDT, CDR2 YNNKEL (reference sequence). CDR3 length: 16 residues. This CDR3 reads CAGSQDIGAGANVLTF. For the CDR3, the DNA is TGTGCCGGCAGCCAAGATATCGGGGCTGGGGCCAACGTCCTGACTTTC.

V usage is TRBV18 and J usage is TRBJ2-3; 7 bases map to TRBD1. CDR3 length equals 15 residues. Germline values: CDR1 KGHSH, CDR2 LQKENI. The V segment lost 3 bases and the J segment 3 bases; nucleotides outside the gene matches: 6. This chain's CDR3 is CASSPGTEGTDTQYF. In nucleotides, the CDR3 is TGTGCCAGCTCACCCGGGACAGAAGGAACAGATACGCAGTATTTT.